The next 30 T cell receptor beta chains were all read from a single sample in a study of T cell repertoires in cytomegalovirus infection. One entry per CDR3 protein results from TCRdb running MiXCR on the reads. The sample has under 350,000 distinct CDR3 sequences; about 9.2% are singletons. The source material was PBMCs. These receptors came from a human donor in good health (CMV status not recorded). Some clones in this sample may be carry-over from other donors' samples.

This clonotype came up a few times. The chain combines TRBV13 with TRBJ2-7; 10 bases agree with TRBD1. V was clipped by 4 bases and J by 2 bases; unmatched bases: 2. This CDR3 region has 14 residues. CDR1 and CDR2 from the germline V gene are PRHDT and FYEKMQ (reference sequence). The CDR3 DNA is TGTGCCAGCAGCTCCGGGACAGGGGCCTACGAGCAGTACGTC. This gives the protein CASSSGTGAYEQYV.

This clonotype appeared many times. This chain uses TRBV7-9 with TRBJ1-1, with 7 bases that match TRBD1. CDR1 SEHNR and CDR2 FQNEAQ come from the germline V gene (reference sequence). J was trimmed by 1 base and V by 6 bases; bases with no gene match: 5. This CDR3 has 14 residues. CDR3 sequence: CASRPGQRNTEAFF. The CDR3 nucleotides are TGTGCCAGCAGGCCGGGACAGAGGAACACTGAAGCTTTCTTT.

This clonotype has just a few counts. The rearrangement joins TRBV19 to TRBJ1-1; tentative D call: TRBD1 (5 bases). Germline V gives CDR1 LNHDA, CDR2 SQIVND (reference sequence). This CDR3 contains 17 residues. Trimming took 4 bases from V and 0 from J, leaving 18 bases between them. The DNA for the CDR3 is TGTGCCAGTAGTACCTCCGGCGCAGGGTTTTTGAACACTGAAGCTTTCTTT. It encodes CASSTSGAGFLNTEAFF.

At least ten counts were recorded for this clonotype. The chain employs TRBV15 and TRBJ2-5, with 9 bases lining up with TRBD2. Trimming at V came to 5 bases and at J to 5 bases, leaving 15 bases not matched to a gene. Looked up from germline, CDR1 is LNHNV and CDR2 is YYDKDF (reference sequence). The CDR3 spans 17 residues. The CDR3 coding sequence is TGTGCCACCAGCGGCCAACTAGCGGGCCTTTTTGGGGAGACCCAGTACTTC. Translated, it gives CATSGQLAGLFGETQYF.

This clonotype was detected many times. The rearrangement uses TRBV6-1 and TRBJ2-1, with D maybe TRBD2 (6 bases). Germline values: CDR1 MNHNS, CDR2 SASEGT. Deletions cut 7 bases from V and 6 bases from J, with 16 bases between. The CDR3 consists of 14 residues. The CDR3 coding sequence is TGTGCCAGCACCCGGGGAGCGGGTGCCAATGAGCAGTTCTTC. As protein: CASTRGAGANEQFF.

The J gene is TRBJ2-1, the V gene TRBV5-1; 8 bases match TRBD2. Germline assignment: CDR1 SGHRS and CDR2 YFSETQ. Trimming took 9 bases from V and 0 from J; bases not matched to a gene: 8. The CDR3 is 15 residues long. The DNA for the CDR3 is TGCGCCACTACTACCGGGACTAGCTCCTACAATGAGCAGTTCTTC. Protein: CATTTGTSSYNEQFF.

In its sample, this clonotype was seen many times. The chain has TRBV12-3 or TRBV12-4 and TRBJ1-1, with D possibly matching TRBD1 (6 bases). The CDR3 has 11 amino acids. Trimming left V 6 bases short and J 11 bases short, with 13 bases between. Here the CDR3 DNA reads TGTGCCAGCAGCTTTACAGGGTACGCTTTCTTT. The encoded protein is CASSFTGYAFF.

This clonotype was observed at least ten times. This chain joins TRBV7-2 and TRBJ2-3; D not resolved. Germline-derived CDR1 and CDR2 are SGHTA and FQGNSA. This CDR3 comprises 12 residues. Trimming stripped 2 bases from V and 0 bases from J, with 0 bases between. The CDR3 spells CASSLSTDTQYF. The CDR3 nucleotides are TGTGCCAGCAGCTTAAGCACAGATACGCAGTATTTT.

This clonotype was counted many times. This sequence joins TRBV11-3 and TRBJ2-5; possibly TRBD2 for D (6 bases). The CDR3 sequence is 15 residues long. Germline-derived CDR1 and CDR2 are SGHNT and YENEEA. Trimming stripped 5 bases from V and 5 bases from J, with 18 bases between. The CDR3, as DNA: TGTGCCAGCAGCATAGGACTACACAAAATGGAGACCCAGTACTTC. Its protein product is CASSIGLHKMETQYF.

This clonotype was observed a handful of times. The chain couples TRBV20-1 to TRBJ2-1; D perhaps matches TRBD2 (6 bases). V shed 3 bases and J shed 7 bases, with 22 bases lying between them. This CDR3 spans 16 amino acids. The germline V gene has CDR1 DFQATT and CDR2 SNEGSKA (reference sequence). The CDR3 region has the DNA TGCAGTGCTAGGGGGCAATTGCGGGGCGCGCTGAATGAGCAGTTCTTC. This sequence encodes CSARGQLRGALNEQFF.

This clonotype was found many times. The chain is built from TRBV15 and TRBJ2-5, with TRBD2 matching 7 bases. This CDR3 region has 15 residues. Germline CDR1 and CDR2: LNHNV and YYDKDF (reference sequence). Trimming cost V 5 bases and J 2 bases; bases outside gene matches: 8. In DNA, the CDR3 is TGTGCCACCAGCTTCCGGGACTACTCTCAAGAGACCCAGTACTTC. It yields the protein CATSFRDYSQETQYF.

This clonotype was counted many times. V gene TRBV25-1 combines with J gene TRBJ1-1; TRBD1 is a possible D gene (5 bases). Trimming took off 5 bases at V and 4 bases at J, with 14 bases between the two ends. This CDR3 has 14 amino acids. The germline V gene has CDR1 MGHDK and CDR2 SYGVNS. CDR3: CASSLPGTVTEAFF. The CDR3 DNA reads TGTGCCAGCAGTTTGCCAGGGACGGTCACTGAAGCTTTCTTT.

This clonotype was found a few times. The rearrangement joins TRBV10-2 to TRBJ1-1; D gene unclear. This CDR3 has 12 amino acids. Per the germline V gene, CDR1 is WSHSY and CDR2 is SAAADI. The V gene lost 7 bases and the J gene lost 1 base, with 7 bases spanning the gap. The CDR3 sequence is CASMEGNTEAFF. The CDR3 DNA reads TGCGCCAGCATGGAGGGGAACACTGAAGCTTTCTTT.

Points on this clonotype: A much larger clone lies a single base off, so this may be a read error. This chain joins TRBV18 and TRBJ1-4; 7 positions agree with TRBD1. The germline CDR1 and CDR2 sequences are KGHSH and LQKENI. The CDR3 spans 16 residues. In nucleotides, the CDR3 is TGTGCCAGCTCATCTCAAGTAGGGGGCACTAATGAAAAACTGTTATTT. It is translated as CASSSQVGGTNEKLLF.

This clonotype was seen repeatedly, ten times or more. This chain uses TRBV6-1 with TRBJ2-3, with 9 bases lining up with TRBD1. J was trimmed by 6 bases and V by 8 bases; bases with no gene match: 9. Germline-derived CDR1 and CDR2 are MNHNS and SASEGT. The CDR3 has 14 amino acids. CDR3 sequence reads: CASGSGQGLDTQYF. DNA for the CDR3: TGTGCCAGCGGATCCGGACAGGGGCTTGATACGCAGTATTTT.

This clonotype was detected many times. The chain employs TRBV5-1 and TRBJ1-3, with D unclear. Trimming shortened V by 1 base and J by 2 bases, and 10 bases separated the two germline ends. The CDR3 runs 15 residues. From germline, CDR1 is SGHRS and CDR2 YFSETQ. This chain's CDR3 is CASSLTGLPGNTIYF. CDR3 nucleotides: TGCGCCAGCAGCTTGACCGGACTGCCTGGAAACACCATATATTTT.

The chain combines TRBV20-1 with TRBJ2-4, with 7 positions matching TRBD1. Germline trimming cut 1 base from V and 4 bases from J; bases unmatched to any gene: 4. Germline-derived CDR1 and CDR2 are DFQATT and SNEGSKA (reference sequence). The length of the CDR3 is 14 residues. The CDR3 sequence is CSARVPGQKNIQYF. CDR3 in DNA: TGCAGTGCTAGAGTACCGGGACAGAAAAACATTCAGTACTTC.

This clonotype was detected many times. V usage is TRBV6-5 and J usage is TRBJ2-1; D possibly corresponds to TRBD2 (7 bases). The CDR3 is 14 residues long. The germline V gene encodes CDR1 MNHEY and CDR2 SVGAGI. V gave up 8 bases and J gave up 6 bases, with 17 bases separating them. CDR3 DNA: TGTGCCAGCCAGCGGGGCCTCAGGGGCAATGAGCAGTTCTTC. This codes for CASQRGLRGNEQFF.

The V gene is TRBV4-1, the J gene TRBJ2-7, with 9 nucleotides matching TRBD1. The CDR3 is 15 residues long. Germline V gene data show CDR1 as MGHRA and CDR2 as YSYEKL. Losses at the gene ends were 4 bases for V and 3 bases for J; bases not matched to a gene: 7. The CDR3 loop is CASSLPGQGSYEQYF. For the CDR3, the DNA is TGCGCCAGCAGCCTACCGGGACAGGGTAGCTACGAGCAGTACTTC.

This clonotype was seen a few times. The chain links TRBV10-3 to TRBJ2-7; 9 bases are shared with TRBD1. Looked up from germline, CDR1 is ENHRY and CDR2 is SYGVKD. The trim removed 5 bases at V and 2 bases at J, leaving 13 bases unmatched. This CDR3 has 17 residues. DNA of the CDR3: TGTGCCATCAGTTGGCAACCTCCGGGACAGGGCCCCTACGAGCAGTACTTC. It specifies CAISWQPPGQGPYEQYF.

This clonotype was seen at least ten times. The chain is built from TRBV20-1 and TRBJ1-3; no definite D call. The CDR3 spans 14 residues. Germline loops: CDR1 DFQATT, CDR2 SNEGSKA (reference sequence). The V end lost 0 bases, the J end lost 8 bases, and 14 bases lay between the germline ends. CDR3 sequence (DNA): TGCAGTGCTAGAGATCTTTCATCCGGGGACACCATATATTTT. Translation: CSARDLSSGDTIYF.

This clonotype was detected ten times or more. This chain links TRBV12-5 with TRBJ2-3; D possibly uses TRBD1 or TRBD2 (6 bases each). This CDR3 is built from 15 residues. Trimming took 4 bases from V and 2 from J, leaving 13 bases between them. Germline V gives CDR1 LGHNT, CDR2 FRNRAP. CDR3 residues: CASGSGGPSTDTQYF. CDR3 sequence (DNA): TGTGCTAGTGGTTCCGGGGGCCCCTCCACAGATACGCAGTATTTT.

This clonotype was observed a few times. V is TRBV20-1 and J is TRBJ1-2; D remains ambiguous. V was cut by 7 bases and J by 8 bases, with 14 bases left in between. This CDR3 contains 11 residues. Germline-derived CDR1 and CDR2 are DFQATT and SNEGSKA (reference sequence). The CDR3 DNA reads as TGCAGTGTCCCGAAGACTCCCGGCTACACCTTC. It translates to CSVPKTPGYTF.

The chain links TRBV20-1 to TRBJ1-4; 9 nucleotides match TRBD1. CDR3 length equals 13 residues. Germline values: CDR1 DFQATT, CDR2 SNEGSKA (reference sequence). V was pared by 1 base and J by 17 bases, with 11 bases of the junction left unmatched. The CDR3 region is CSARADRGLKSFF. The CDR3 DNA is TGCAGTGCTAGAGCGGACAGGGGTCTCAAGTCCTTTTTT.

This clonotype was counted ten times or more. The genes are TRBV19 and TRBJ1-5; D call uncertain. The CDR3 spans 14 residues. Germline lookup yields CDR1 LNHDA and CDR2 SQIVND (reference sequence). With 4 bases removed from V and 1 base from J, the gap between germline ends came to 8 bases. CDR3 sequence: CASSNQGSNQPQHF. The CDR3 bases are TGTGCCAGTAGTAATCAAGGCAGCAATCAGCCCCAGCATTTT.

There are many counts of this clonotype. The chain combines TRBV10-3 with TRBJ2-7; the D is unclear. Germline CDR1 is ENHRY and CDR2 is SYGVKD. V dropped 7 bases and J dropped 6 bases, with 10 bases sitting between them. This CDR3 has 11 residues. Here the CDR3 DNA reads TGTGCCATCAAAGCTGGTGGCGAGCAGTACGTC. Translation: CAIKAGGEQYV.

This clonotype was detected many times. The rearrangement joins TRBV6-5 to TRBJ1-2; 8 bases map to TRBD1. CDR1 MNHEY and CDR2 SVGAGI come from the germline V gene. The V and J ends lost 2 bases and 4 bases, in that order; junction bases with no gene match: 3. CDR3 size: 14 residues. CDR3 nucleotides: TGTGCCAGCAGTTACCGGACAGGGCTCTATGGCTACACCTTC. The encoded protein is CASSYRTGLYGYTF.

V is TRBV5-1 and J is TRBJ1-2; D is unresolved. Trimming took 4 bases from V and 2 from J, leaving 12 bases between them. Germline assignment: CDR1 SGHRS and CDR2 YFSETQ. This CDR3 contains 14 residues. CDR3 DNA sequence: TGCGCCAGCAGCGCTGGACCTTCCAACTATGGCTACACCTTC. This translates into CASSAGPSNYGYTF.

The V and J genes are TRBV6-5 and TRBJ1-1; no clear D. Germline CDR1 is MNHEY and CDR2 is SVGAGI. The V and J ends lost 5 bases and 5 bases respectively, with 12 bases between them. The CDR3 loop spans 13 amino acids. The CDR3 here is CASSIGWGTEAFF. CDR3 nucleotide sequence: TGTGCCAGCAGTATAGGGTGGGGAACTGAAGCTTTCTTT.

The genes are TRBV20-1 and TRBJ2-5; TRBD2 agrees at 11 bases. Germline values: CDR1 DFQATT, CDR2 SNEGSKA (reference sequence). The J segment lost 4 bases and the V segment lost 4 bases, leaving 8 bases of the junction unmatched. This CDR3 has 15 residues. CDR3 DNA sequence: TGCAGTGCTACCCCGACTAGCGGGGATCGAGAGACCCAGTACTTC. Its protein product is CSATPTSGDRETQYF.